One sample yielded the 28 T cell receptor beta chains listed below, sequenced in a study of shared clonotypes between healthy human individuals. Libraries were prepared by immunoSEQ multiplex PCR; TCRdb keeps only in-frame clonotypes and omits some of them. The sample lists roughly 300,000 clones, about nine tenths occurring once. The specimen was memory CD8+ T cells sorted from blood. Subset indicated: CD45RO+ cells pooled with CCR7-negative TemRA cells. The receptors shown here come from a man aged 18 to 29 in good health.

This clone has just one count. This rearrangement joins TRBV10-3 to TRBJ2-2; D call uncertain. This CDR3 is 15 amino acids long. Germline V CDR1 and CDR2: ENHRY, SYGVKD. Trimming shortened V by 3 bases and J by 4 bases, and 12 bases separated the two germline ends. The CDR3 DNA follows: TGTGCCATCAGTGACATGGGCGTGGGCACCGGGGAGCTGTTTTTT. Amino acids: CAISDMGVGTGELFF.

This chain links TRBV28 with TRBJ1-2; no definite D call. The germline gives CDR1 MDHEN, CDR2 SYDVKM. The CDR3 loop spans 16 amino acids. Trimming removed 3 bases at V and 4 bases at J, with 18 bases between. As DNA, the CDR3 is TGTGCCAGCAGTTTTCTTTCGGAGGCTCGGGCCTATGGCTACACCTTC. It is translated as CASSFLSEARAYGYTF.

The chain links TRBV27 to TRBJ1-5, with 9 bases matching TRBD1. CDR3 length: 14 residues. V was pared by 3 bases and J by 6 bases, with 3 bases of the junction left unmatched. Germline CDR1 is MNHEY and CDR2 is SMNVEV (reference sequence). The CDR3 DNA sequence: TGTGCCAGCAGTTTCCGGACAGGGGTTCAGCCCCAGCATTTT. Translation gives CASSFRTGVQPQHF.

This clone has only one observation. The rearrangement links TRBV30 to TRBJ1-1; no clear D gene. CDR3 length: 15 residues. V was trimmed by 3 bases and J by 1 base, leaving 15 bases between them. The germline gives CDR1 GTSNPN, CDR2 SVGIG (reference sequence). As DNA, the CDR3 is TGTGCCTGGAGCATTTTGGTAGAGGGGAACACTGAAGCTTTCTTT. Protein: CAWSILVEGNTEAFF.

The rearrangement links TRBV5-1 to TRBJ2-7; D may be TRBD1 (6 bases). Trimming pared 0 bases from V and 0 bases from J, leaving 16 bases between. CDR1 SGHRS and CDR2 YFSETQ come from the germline V gene. CDR3 length: 17 amino acids. CDR3: CASSLDSVGQLSYEQYF. Here the CDR3 DNA reads TGCGCCAGCAGCTTGGATTCGGTTGGACAGCTCTCCTACGAGCAGTACTTC.

J is TRBJ1-6 and V is TRBV2, with 12 bases identical to TRBD1. With V trimmed by 6 bases and J by 10 bases, 7 bases remained unmatched. The V gene's germline CDR1 is SNHLY and CDR2 FYNNEI. The CDR3 runs 15 residues. This CDR3 is CASSEGQGAGSPLHF. CDR3 bases: TGTGCCAGCAGCGAGGGACAGGGGGCCGGATCACCCCTCCACTTT.

The chain links TRBV9 to TRBJ2-6, with D maybe TRBD2 (5 bases). Trimming cost V 3 bases and J 4 bases, with 14 bases left between them. CDR1 is SGDLS and CDR2 is YYNGEE in the germline V gene. The CDR3 has 16 amino acids. This chain's CDR3 is CASSGSEGGGANVLTF. CDR3 sequence (DNA): TGTGCCAGCAGCGGATCAGAGGGTGGCGGGGCCAACGTCCTGACTTTC.

This chain uses TRBV4-3 with TRBJ2-1; D is possibly TRBD1 (6 bases). CDR3 length: 14 amino acids. Germline lookup yields CDR1 LGHNA and CDR2 YSLEER. The germline V and J ends were trimmed by 1 base and 6 bases, with 10 bases remaining between them. This CDR3 reads CASSQGTEVNEQFF. CDR3 bases: TGCGCCAGCAGCCAAGGGACAGAGGTCAATGAGCAGTTCTTC.

This chain connects TRBV2 to TRBJ1-1, with D possibly matching TRBD1 (5 bases). The V end lost 6 bases, the J end lost 0 bases, and 11 bases lay between the germline ends. The CDR3 has 14 amino acids. The germline gives CDR1 SNHLY, CDR2 FYNNEI. The CDR3 DNA follows: TGTGCCAGCAGCGAACAGGCTTTGAACACTGAAGCTTTCTTT. Translated, it gives CASSEQALNTEAFF.

As DNA, the CDR3 is TGTGCCAGCAGTCCCACCTCGGGTACGCAGTATTTT. This codes for CASSPTSGTQYF. The J gene is TRBJ2-3, the V gene TRBV27, with D unresolved. This CDR3 spans 12 amino acids. V dropped 5 bases and J dropped 8 bases, with 11 bases sitting between them. The germline V gene encodes CDR1 MNHEY and CDR2 SMNVEV (reference sequence).

This chain joins TRBV13 and TRBJ2-1; 14 nucleotides align to TRBD2. J lost 0 bases, V lost 4 bases, and 11 bases had no gene match. The CDR3 consists of 20 residues. CDR1 is PRHDT, CDR2 FYEKMQ, per germline (reference sequence). The CDR3 nucleotides are TGTGCCAGCAGCTCCGCCAGACTAGCGGGGGGGCTTAGCTCCTACAATGAGCAGTTCTTC. This encodes CASSSARLAGGLSSYNEQFF.

A single count supports this clone. The V and J genes are TRBV27 and TRBJ2-4; no clear D. In germline, CDR1 is MNHEY, CDR2 SMNVEV (reference sequence). This CDR3 region has 14 residues. V dropped 5 bases and J dropped 7 bases, with 15 bases sitting between them. In DNA, the CDR3 is TGTGCCAGCAGTGCCGATTTGGAAGGTAACATTCAGTACTTC. This translates into CASSADLEGNIQYF.

This chain connects TRBV10-3 to TRBJ1-4; no clear D gene. CDR1 is ENHRY and CDR2 is SYGVKD in the germline V gene. There are 14 residues in the CDR3. Trimming cost V 2 bases and J 8 bases, with 12 bases left between them. The CDR3 is CAISEGGVQEKLFF. CDR3 nucleotides: TGTGCCATCAGTGAGGGTGGAGTTCAGGAAAAACTGTTTTTT.

The chain is built from TRBV2 and TRBJ1-1; D is unresolved. The V end lost 5 bases, the J end lost 7 bases, and 11 bases lay between the germline ends. The CDR3 covers 12 residues. Germline values: CDR1 SNHLY, CDR2 FYNNEI. CDR3 nucleotide sequence: TGTGCCAGCAGTTGGACCGAGGTTGAAGCTTTCTTT. Protein product: CASSWTEVEAFF.

This clone was seen only a few times. The chain employs TRBV6-5 and TRBJ2-1; tentative D call: TRBD1 (6 bases). V was clipped by 0 bases and J by 0 bases, with 6 bases between them. CDR3 size: 15 residues. CDR1 MNHEY and CDR2 SVGAGI come from the germline V gene. CDR3 sequence: CASSYSGASYNEQFF. CDR3 DNA sequence: TGTGCCAGCAGTTACTCGGGGGCCTCCTACAATGAGCAGTTCTTC.

The V call is TRBV10-1, the J call TRBJ2-5, with TRBD2 identical over 15 bases. This CDR3 is 17 amino acids long. Unmatched junction bases numbered 7, after V lost 5 bases and J lost 3 bases. Germline V lookup: CDR1 WNHNN, CDR2 SYGVQD (reference sequence). CDR3 nucleotide sequence: TGCGCCAGCAGTTCCGGGACTAGCGGGAGGAATGAAGAGACCCAGTACTTC. Translation gives CASSSGTSGRNEETQYF.

The chain couples TRBV30 to TRBJ2-7; no clear D gene. V was clipped by 0 bases and J by 0 bases, with 9 bases between them. CDR3 length: 14 residues. The V gene's germline CDR1 is GTSNPN and CDR2 SVGIG (reference sequence). The DNA of the CDR3 is TGTGCCTGGAGTGTGGGCAGGAACTCCTACGAGCAGTACTTC. Encoded protein: CAWSVGRNSYEQYF.

This clone was seen once. This rearrangement joins TRBV7-8 to TRBJ2-7; D is uncertain. Germline values: CDR1 SGHVS, CDR2 FQNEAQ. With 4 bases removed from V and 4 bases from J, the gap between germline ends came to 14 bases. CDR3 size: 14 residues. As DNA, the CDR3 is TGTGCCAGCAGCTCATCTAACGGCGAATACGAGCAGTACTTC. Translating gives CASSSSNGEYEQYF.

J is TRBJ2-6 and V is TRBV9; D is unclear. V was clipped by 4 bases and J by 12 bases, with 29 bases between them. In germline, CDR1 is SGDLS, CDR2 YYNGEE. CDR3 length: 18 amino acids. CDR3 in amino acids: CASSSITPLSWPGPVLTF. For the CDR3, the DNA is TGTGCCAGCAGCTCAATAACTCCCCTTTCTTGGCCTGGCCCCGTCCTGACTTTC.

The rearrangement uses TRBV4-2 and TRBJ1-1; D gene uncertain. Per germline, CDR1 LGHNA and CDR2 YNFKEQ. CDR3 size: 14 residues. Trimming left V 1 base short and J 7 bases short, with 13 bases between. This CDR3 reads CASSQGAWTGEAFF. CDR3 nucleotide sequence: TGTGCCAGCAGCCAAGGAGCGTGGACCGGTGAAGCTTTCTTT.

The V gene is TRBV9, the J gene TRBJ1-2; D may be TRBD1 (5 bases). This CDR3 has 13 amino acids. Trimming pared 4 bases from V and 3 bases from J, leaving 10 bases between. The germline CDR1 and CDR2 sequences are SGDLS and YYNGEE. CDR3 residues: CASSQGLDYGYTF. In nucleotides, the CDR3 is TGTGCCAGCAGCCAGGGTCTGGACTATGGCTACACCTTC.

The chain combines TRBV7-9 with TRBJ2-7, with 7 bases matching TRBD1. Germline CDR1 is SEHNR and CDR2 is FQNEAQ (reference sequence). V lost 2 bases, J lost 11 bases, and 15 bases stayed unmatched. This CDR3 has 15 residues. This CDR3 reads CASSLTSSWIRGKYF. The DNA for the CDR3 is TGTGCCAGCAGCTTAACTTCCAGTTGGATCAGGGGGAAGTACTTC.

For the CDR3, the DNA is TGTGCCAGCAGCTCTGACACCGGACGTGACTACGAGCAGTACTTC. Translation gives CASSSDTGRDYEQYF. V and J are TRBV7-9 and TRBJ2-7; D ambiguous. Trimming pared 4 bases from V and 3 bases from J, leaving 16 bases between. This CDR3 has 15 residues. Germline CDR1 reads SEHNR; CDR2 reads FQNEAQ (reference sequence).

The CDR3 reads CASSLSGQNTEAFF. For the CDR3, the DNA is TGTGCCAGCAGCTTGTCGGGGCAGAACACTGAAGCTTTCTTT. The chain combines TRBV5-4 with TRBJ1-1, with D maybe TRBD1 (5 bases). This CDR3 spans 14 amino acids. Trimming removed 1 base at V and 1 base at J, with 8 bases between. From germline, CDR1 is SGHNT and CDR2 YYREEE (reference sequence).

The chain recombines TRBV15 with TRBJ1-4, with D possibly matching TRBD1 (5 bases). The CDR3 runs 17 residues. V lost 0 bases to trimming and J lost 0 bases, with 11 bases between them. Germline values: CDR1 LNHNV, CDR2 YYDKDF (reference sequence). This CDR3 reads CATSRDGTDATNEKLFF. CDR3 in DNA: TGTGCCACCAGCAGAGATGGGACTGATGCAACTAATGAAAAACTGTTTTTT. Looking up the rest from reference TRBV15 and TRBJ1-4 gives the full variable domain: DAMVIQNPRYQVTQFGKPVTLSCSQTLNHNVMYWYQQKSSQAPKLLFHYYDKDFNNEADTPDNFQSRRPNTSFCFLDIRSPGLGDTAMYLCATSRDGTDATNEKLFFGSGTQLSVL.

The rearrangement joins TRBV6-5 to TRBJ1-6; the D is unclear. V was clipped by 2 bases and J by 9 bases, with 11 bases between them. This CDR3 region has 14 residues. CDR1 and CDR2 from the germline V gene are MNHEY and SVGAGI. For the CDR3, the DNA is TGTGCCAGCAGTTACACTGAAGGGATTTCACCCCTCCACTTT. Residues: CASSYTEGISPLHF.

This rearrangement joins TRBV11-2 to TRBJ2-3; D unclear. CDR3 length equals 12 residues. V lost 1 base and J 4 bases, leaving 3 bases between the germline ends. Looked up from germline, CDR1 is SGHAT and CDR2 is FQNNGV. Here the CDR3 reads CASSLGPDTQYF. Written as DNA, the CDR3 is TGTGCCAGCAGCTTAGGCCCAGATACGCAGTATTTT.

The rearrangement joins TRBV7-2 to TRBJ2-1, with TRBD2 matching 11 bases. V trimming: 7 bases; J trimming: 7 bases; junction bases outside the gene matches: 9. The germline V gene has CDR1 SGHTA and CDR2 FQGNSA. The CDR3 runs to 15 residues. CDR3 sequence (DNA): TGTGCCAGCACCCCAATAGCGGGGGGGCCTAATGAGCAGTTCTTC. Protein: CASTPIAGGPNEQFF.